This T cell receptor (beta chain) was identified during a study of T cell responses to AZD1222 COVID-19 vaccine. Study-wide points: Only 5 or 6 individuals given AZD1222 were seropositive at baseline. In all cases, repertoires were sampled only after the peak T cell response. Most donors were white British, females outnumbered males, and clonal diversity was possibly underestimated.

Per the germline V gene, CDR1 is LGHNA and CDR2 is YSLEER. The V gene end was trimmed by 1 base and the J gene end by 8 bases; junction bases not matched to a gene: 2. The CDR3 runs 14 residues. Method: immunoSEQ multiplex PCR; TCRdb's copy keeps in-frame clones and lacks some. The table shows over 110,000 clones, with just over 90% occurring only once. To note about this clone: Antigen specificity is unknown.

J is TRBJ1-6 and V is TRBV4-3; TRBD1 matches 7 bases. The source was peripheral blood, collected on day 0 of AZD1222 vaccination. The TCR comes from an adult in good health. The DNA of the CDR3 is TGCGCCAGCAGCCAAGCAACAGGGGATTCACCCCTCCACTTT. This sequence encodes CASSQATGDSPLHF.